The 16 T cell receptor beta chains below all came from one sample that was sequenced in a study of blood T cell repertoires in COVID-19 (dated by TCRdb to about 2020). Library generation was performed with the immunoSEQ multiplex PCR assay. TCRdb re-hosts the immuneACCESS table, in-frame sequences only. Its copies lack some clones; in the studies checked, an unresolved V gene accounts for under half of them, and the cause for the rest is not known. Within this sample are tens of thousands of clones, with roughly 80% of them counted one time only. The top ten constitute about 17% of the sample. The sequenced material came from peripheral blood. These receptors were obtained from a human donor in a cohort sampled during active COVID-19.

The chain couples TRBV6-2 or TRBV6-3 to TRBJ2-5; TRBD2 matches 11 bases. Germline-derived CDR1 and CDR2 are MNHEY and SVGEGT. The CDR3 loop spans 15 amino acids. Trimming at V came to 0 bases and at J to 4 bases, leaving 1 base not matched to a gene. CDR3 in DNA: TGTGCCAGCAGTTACTCTAGCGGGGGGGTAGAGACCCAGTACTTC. This translates into CASSYSSGGVETQYF.

The chain is built from TRBV18 and TRBJ1-1, with 9 bases fitting TRBD1. The CDR3 totals 13 residues. Germline lookup yields CDR1 KGHSH and CDR2 LQKENI. Unmatched junction bases numbered 6, after V lost 4 bases and J lost 9 bases. This chain's CDR3 is CASSLGTGPKAFF. CDR3 coding DNA: TGTGCCAGCTCACTGGGGACAGGGCCAAAAGCTTTCTTT.

This clone has just a few counts. The V gene is TRBV20-1, the J gene TRBJ1-2, with D unclear. The CDR3 runs 11 residues. Germline CDR1 reads DFQATT; CDR2 reads SNEGSKA (reference sequence). CDR3 nucleotide sequence: TGCCTTATAAGACATAACTATGGCTACACCTTC. Translation: CLIRHNYGYTF.

The rearrangement uses TRBV7-6 and TRBJ2-5; 11 positions agree with TRBD2. Trimming cost V 4 bases and J 4 bases; bases outside gene matches: 5. This CDR3 contains 15 residues. Germline CDR1 is SGHVS and CDR2 is FNYEAQ. CDR3 DNA sequence: TGTGCCAGCAGCTCCCTAACTAGCGGGGGAGAGACCCAGTACTTC. Protein sequence: CASSSLTSGGETQYF.

The V and J genes are TRBV10-1 and TRBJ2-3; 8 bases match TRBD2. The CDR3 is 15 residues long. CDR1 and CDR2 from the germline V gene are WNHNN and SYGVQD (reference sequence). Losses at the gene ends were 3 bases for V and 4 bases for J; bases not matched to a gene: 6. CDR3 residues: CASSDGTSRADTQYF. The CDR3 DNA reads TGCGCCAGCAGTGACGGGACTAGTCGCGCAGATACGCAGTATTTT.

The chain links TRBV18 to TRBJ2-7; 8 nucleotides agree with TRBD1. The V and J ends lost 6 bases and 5 bases, in that order; junction bases with no gene match: 6. Germline CDR1 and CDR2: KGHSH and LQKENI. This CDR3 spans 13 amino acids. CDR3 sequence: CASSPGQADEQYF. The CDR3 nucleotides read TGTGCCAGCTCGCCGGGACAGGCCGACGAGCAGTACTTC.

The gene calls are TRBV6-6 and TRBJ2-7; a weak D match, TRBD2 (6 bases). This CDR3 has 12 residues. Germline V CDR1 and CDR2: MNHNY, SVGAGI (reference sequence). V gave up 6 bases and J gave up 6 bases, with 12 bases separating them. The CDR3, as DNA: TGTGCCAGCAGCCCCCTCGGGGGCGAGCAGTACTTC. Its protein is CASSPLGGEQYF.

J is TRBJ2-7 and V is TRBV6-6, with a weak D call TRBD2 (6 bases). The V gene lost 6 bases and the J gene lost 0 bases, with 18 bases spanning the gap. Germline V gene sequence: CDR1 MNHNY, CDR2 SVGAGI (reference sequence). The CDR3 contains 16 residues. In DNA, the CDR3 is TGTGCCAGCAGCCACCGACCGGGACTTAGCTCCTACGAGCAGTACTTC. Translating it yields CASSHRPGLSSYEQYF.

In its sample, this clone was seen once. The chain is built from TRBV28 and TRBJ2-2; D remains unclear. Between the trimmed V and J ends, which lost 10 bases and 1 base, there was a span of 4 bases. CDR3 length: 11 amino acids. Germline V gives CDR1 MDHEN, CDR2 SYDVKM. In DNA, the CDR3 is TGTGCCACCCAGAACACCGGGGAGCTGTTTTTT. Protein product: CATQNTGELFF. Full variable domain (missing parts from reference TRBV28 and TRBJ2-2): DVKVTQSSRYLVKRTGEKVFLECVQDMDHENMFWYRQDPGLGLRLIYFSYDVKMKEKGDIPEGYSVSREKKERFSLILESASTNQTSMYLCATQNTGELFFGEGSRLTVL.

V is TRBV18 and J is TRBJ2-7, with 7 positions matching TRBD1. The CDR3 runs 16 residues. Per the germline V gene, CDR1 is KGHSH and CDR2 is LQKENI. The J segment lost 3 bases and the V segment lost 0 bases, leaving 8 bases of the junction unmatched. CDR3 in DNA: TGTGCCAGCTCACCACCAAACAGGGGTATCGACTACGAGCAGTACTTC. Translating gives CASSPPNRGIDYEQYF. The whole variable domain, filled in from reference TRBV18 and TRBJ2-7, reads NAGVMQNPRHLVRRRGQEARLRCSPMKGHSHVYWYRQLPEEGLKFMVYLQKENIIDESGMPKERFSAEFPKEGPSILRIQQVVRGDSAAYFCASSPPNRGIDYEQYFGPGTRLTVT.

This chain connects TRBV5-1 to TRBJ2-7; a weak D match, TRBD2 (6 bases). CDR3 length equals 14 residues. Trimming removed 9 bases from V and 6 bases from J, with 22 bases in between. Germline V gene sequence: CDR1 SGHRS, CDR2 YFSETQ. The CDR3 sequence: CATSWDGLSGEQYF. The DNA of the CDR3 is TGCGCCACATCCTGGGACGGCCTTAGCGGCGAGCAGTACTTC.

With respect to this clone: An end of the junction does not agree with germline; a read error may underlie this. This rearrangement joins TRBV5-1 to TRBJ2-1, with D uncertain. Germline loops: CDR1 SGHRS, CDR2 YFSETQ. CDR3 size: 14 residues. The CDR3 DNA reads TGCGCCAGCAGCTTGGGATCAGGCTACGATGAGCAGTTCTTC. It specifies CASSLGSGYDEQFF.

The V gene is TRBV6-5, the J gene TRBJ2-3; tentative D call: TRBD1 (7 bases). V was cut by 6 bases and J by 5 bases, with 12 bases left in between. CDR1 is MNHEY, CDR2 SVGAGI, per germline. This CDR3 has 13 amino acids. The CDR3 sequence is CASRRGRGDTQYF. The CDR3 DNA reads as TGTGCCAGCAGGAGGGGGCGGGGAGATACGCAGTATTTT.

This chain links TRBV6-6 with TRBJ2-3; perhaps TRBD1 as D (6 bases). Trimming took off 6 bases at V and 4 bases at J, with 14 bases between the two ends. This CDR3 is 14 amino acids long. Germline V gives CDR1 MNHNY, CDR2 SVGAGI (reference sequence). The CDR3 is CASSQTQGADTQYF. CDR3 bases: TGTGCCAGCAGCCAAACACAGGGAGCAGATACGCAGTATTTT.

This rearrangement joins TRBV11-2 to TRBJ2-7; TRBD1 agrees at 9 bases. The junction had 5 bases not matched to a gene; V was cut back by 5 bases and J by 0 bases. Germline CDR1 reads SGHAT; CDR2 reads FQNNGV. The length of the CDR3 is 15 residues. The CDR3 DNA reads TGTGCCAGCAGCATGACAGGGGGACGCTCCTACGAGCAGTACTTC. This sequence encodes CASSMTGGRSYEQYF.

The chain couples TRBV11-2 to TRBJ1-3; TRBD1 is a possible D gene (5 bases). Trimming left V 0 bases short and J 6 bases short, with 6 bases between. The CDR3 spans 13 residues. The germline V gene encodes CDR1 SGHAT and CDR2 FQNNGV. The CDR3 DNA reads as TGTGCCAGCAGCTTAGACAGGGCAAACACCATATATTTT. It codes for CASSLDRANTIYF. The variable domain in full, completed from reference TRBV11-2 and TRBJ1-3, reads EAGVAQSPRYKIIEKRQSVAFWCNPISGHATLYWYQQILGQGPKLLIQFQNNGVVDDSQLPKDRFSAERLKGVDSTLKIQPAKLEDSAVYLCASSLDRANTIYFGEGSWLTVV.